This T cell receptor beta chain was captured by sequencing in a study of cytomegalovirus exposure and HLA in healthy donors. Study-wide context: The same platform was used for the 100 to 150 validation repertoires and the roughly 700 first-cohort repertoires, a later analysis reported. General study results and limits: Cytomegalovirus-associated status was assigned to around 160 TCR beta chains. Under in vitro conditions, a few CMV-associated chains were confirmed as specific for CMV antigens.

Comments on this clone: Its antigen is undetermined.

TCRdb's table, derived via immunoSEQ multiplex PCR, lists solely in-frame clones and lacks some. Altogether approximately 150,000 clones are present, around 85% being singletons, with the ten largest covering 2% to 2.5%. The sample was PBMCs. This TCR came from a man aged 25 to 45 in good health and CMV-seropositive.

The CDR3 bases are TGTGCCAGCAGCTACAGGGGTCCCTATGGCTACACCTTC. It translates to CASSYRGPYGYTF. The V gene is TRBV6-5, the J gene TRBJ1-2, with 7 bases aligning to TRBD1. The CDR3 extends over 13 amino acids. The junction had 5 bases not matched to a gene; V was cut back by 6 bases and J by 4 bases. CDR1 is MNHEY and CDR2 is SVGAGI in the germline V gene.